The 27 T cell receptor beta chains given below trace back to one sample, sequenced in a study of CD8+ T cells in alopecia areata (dated by TCRdb to the late 2010s). Library preparation was by the immunoSEQ multiplex PCR assay. RNA was extracted from all samples and reverse transcribed into cDNA, which served as template for TCR sequencing. What TCRdb holds here is the immuneACCESS table cut down to in-frame rearrangements. Part of the clones is not present; checked against another copy, under half of the missing clones reflect an unresolved V gene, and the others are unexplained. Here the sample has 200,000 to 250,000 clones; over 60% occur a single time. The ten largest clones represent roughly 4.2% of the sample. Per the publication, the time point label means: about 4 weeks on oral tofacitinib. The meaning of the sample's treatment or condition label: oral pan-JAK inhibitor, 5-10 mg twice daily.

This specimen consisted of CD4+ T cells sorted from blood, obtained at week 4, from a patient treated with tofacitinib. Receptors originate from a human donor with alopecia areata.

The V gene is TRBV7-9, the J gene TRBJ2-2; D may be TRBD2 (7 bases). The CDR3 is 15 amino acids. V shed 5 bases and J shed 0 bases, with 10 bases lying between them. The germline gives CDR1 SEHNR, CDR2 FQNEAQ (reference sequence). The CDR3 region is CASSRGAANTGELFF. The CDR3 nucleotides read TGTGCCAGCAGCCGGGGGGCCGCGAACACCGGGGAGCTGTTTTTT. Using reference TRBV7-9 and TRBJ2-2 for the parts outside the CDR3, the full variable domain is DTGVSQNPRHKITKRGQNVTFRCDPISEHNRLYWYRQTLGQGPEFLTYFQNEAQLEKSRLLSDRFSAERPKGSFSTLEIQRTEQGDSAMYLCASSRGAANTGELFFGEGSRLTVL.

The J gene is TRBJ1-1, the V gene TRBV5-1; 7 bases align to TRBD1. The CDR3 is 17 residues long. V lost 5 bases to trimming and J lost 4 bases; unmatched junction nucleotides: 17. The germline V gene encodes CDR1 SGHRS and CDR2 YFSETQ. In DNA, the CDR3 is TGCGCCAGCAGTTATCAAGGAGGTACAGGGGTTGGCACTGAAGCTTTCTTT. As protein: CASSYQGGTGVGTEAFF.

V usage is TRBV30 and J usage is TRBJ1-1; D gene unclear. CDR3 size: 14 residues. The germline V gene has CDR1 GTSNPN and CDR2 SVGIG (reference sequence). Trimming left V 2 bases short and J 0 bases short, with 10 bases between. The CDR3 bases are TGTGCCTGGAGTTCCAAAGGGATGAACACTGAAGCTTTCTTT. Residues: CAWSSKGMNTEAFF.

V gene TRBV10-3 combines with J gene TRBJ2-7; D gene uncertain. Per germline, CDR1 ENHRY and CDR2 SYGVKD. V was shortened by 3 bases and J by 1 base, with 19 bases between the two germline ends. This CDR3 comprises 17 residues. The CDR3 protein is CAISDPAERRSSYEQYF. The CDR3 nucleotides read TGTGCCATCAGTGATCCGGCCGAACGCAGAAGTTCCTACGAGCAGTACTTC.

The rearrangement joins TRBV7-2 to TRBJ2-5; 7 bases match TRBD1. Germline lookup yields CDR1 SGHTA and CDR2 FQGNSA. The CDR3 length is 13 residues. The J segment lost 3 bases and the V segment lost 5 bases, leaving 3 bases of the junction unmatched. The CDR3 region has the DNA TGTGCCAGCAGCCAGGGGGTAAAAGAGACCCAGTACTTC. Amino acids: CASSQGVKETQYF.

The chain has TRBV5-1 and TRBJ2-7, with D unresolved. The CDR3 loop spans 11 amino acids. V lost 0 bases to trimming and J lost 2 bases, with 0 bases between them. CDR1 and CDR2 (germline): SGHRS, YFSETQ. CDR3 amino acids: CASSLAYEQYF. CDR3 DNA: TGCGCCAGCAGCTTGGCCTACGAGCAGTACTTC.

This sequence joins TRBV7-2 and TRBJ2-1; 7 positions agree with TRBD2. The CDR3 runs to 16 residues. Germline V lookup: CDR1 SGHTA, CDR2 FQGNSA. V was pared by 1 base and J by 6 bases, with 9 bases of the junction left unmatched. CDR3: CASSLVVRGGGNEQFF. CDR3 nucleotide sequence: TGTGCCAGCAGCTTAGTTGTGCGCGGGGGTGGCAATGAGCAGTTCTTC.

The rearrangement uses TRBV2 and TRBJ1-3; 7 bases agree with TRBD1. CDR3 length: 16 residues. V dropped 2 bases and J dropped 2; count of bases not matched to a gene: 6. Germline V lookup: CDR1 SNHLY, CDR2 FYNNEI. CDR3 amino acids: CASSERDSLTGNTIYF. The CDR3 nucleotides read TGTGCCAGCAGTGAACGGGACAGCCTGACTGGAAACACCATATATTTT.

This clone was seen more than once but under ten times. V and J are TRBV7-2 and TRBJ2-5; 15 bases map to TRBD2. Germline V gives CDR1 SGHTA, CDR2 FQGNSA. Germline trimming cut 0 bases from V and 6 bases from J; bases unmatched to any gene: 8. This CDR3 is 18 amino acids long. The CDR3 is CASSLAGRTSGGAKTQYF. Here the CDR3 DNA reads TGTGCCAGCAGCTTAGCGGGCCGGACTAGCGGGGGGGCCAAGACCCAGTACTTC.

The genes are TRBV4-1 and TRBJ2-4; TRBD2 is a possible D gene (6 bases). Germline-derived CDR1 and CDR2 are MGHRA and YSYEKL. This CDR3 has 13 residues. Trimming removed 2 bases at V and 8 bases at J, with 10 bases between. The DNA for the CDR3 is TGCGCCAGCAGCCAACTGCCGGGGGACATTCAGTACTTC. This gives the protein CASSQLPGDIQYF.

This clone was counted only a few times. The chain recombines TRBV6-1 with TRBJ1-5, with 9 positions matching TRBD1. Germline assignment: CDR1 MNHNS and CDR2 SASEGT. Trimming took 8 bases from V and 6 from J; bases not matched to a gene: 5. The CDR3 is made up of 13 amino acids. CDR3: CASEQGASQPQHF. The DNA of the CDR3 is TGTGCCAGCGAACAGGGGGCAAGTCAGCCCCAGCATTTT.

The rearrangement joins TRBV5-1 to TRBJ1-1; possibly TRBD1 for D (6 bases). Germline CDR1 and CDR2: SGHRS and YFSETQ. Trimming shortened V by 0 bases and J by 1 base, and 10 bases separated the two germline ends. This CDR3 contains 15 residues. The CDR3 sequence is CASSLGGQQNTEAFF. The DNA for the CDR3 is TGCGCCAGCAGCTTGGGGGGACAACAGAACACTGAAGCTTTCTTT.

The chain uses TRBV18 and TRBJ1-2; D remains ambiguous. With 2 bases removed from V and 6 bases from J, the gap between germline ends came to 13 bases. This CDR3 spans 14 amino acids. Germline CDR1 is KGHSH and CDR2 is LQKENI. The chain's CDR3 is CASSPGSFLDGYTF. As DNA, the CDR3 is TGTGCCAGCTCACCAGGCAGCTTCCTAGATGGCTACACCTTC. The whole variable domain, remainder taken from reference TRBV18 and TRBJ1-2, is NAGVMQNPRHLVRRRGQEARLRCSPMKGHSHVYWYRQLPEEGLKFMVYLQKENIIDESGMPKERFSAEFPKEGPSILRIQQVVRGDSAAYFCASSPGSFLDGYTFGSGTRLTVV.

The genes are TRBV7-9 and TRBJ2-7, with D perhaps TRBD2 (6 bases). The germline CDR1 and CDR2 sequences are SEHNR and FQNEAQ (reference sequence). V dropped 3 bases and J dropped 4 bases, with 13 bases sitting between them. The CDR3 contains 14 residues. The DNA of the CDR3 is TGTGCCAGCAGCTTCGGGGGTACTGGATACGAGCAGTACTTC. It is translated as CASSFGGTGYEQYF.

In nucleotides, the CDR3 is TGTGCCAGTAGTATCGGGACAGACCACCTCTATGGCTACACCTTC. It yields the protein CASSIGTDHLYGYTF. The chain has TRBV19 and TRBJ1-2; 7 bases line up with TRBD1. Germline lookup yields CDR1 LNHDA and CDR2 SQIVND (reference sequence). Losses at the gene ends were 3 bases for V and 4 bases for J; bases not matched to a gene: 8. The CDR3 sequence is 15 residues long.

The V call is TRBV30, the J call TRBJ2-5; 9 positions agree with TRBD2. V shed 6 bases and J 3 bases; nucleotides not matched to a gene: 5. Germline-derived CDR1 and CDR2 are GTSNPN and SVGIG (reference sequence). The CDR3 is 13 residues long. CDR3 in DNA: TGTGCCTGCTTGCTAGCGGGGAAAGAGACCCAGTACTTC. It encodes CACLLAGKETQYF.

The chain employs TRBV29-1 and TRBJ2-3, with unresolved D. Germline CDR1 reads SQVTM; CDR2 reads ANQGSEA. V lost 4 bases and J 2 bases, leaving 16 bases between the germline ends. The CDR3 has 15 residues. CDR3 DNA: TGCAGCGTTGTGAGTAGGGTGAGGAACACAGATACGCAGTATTTT. This gives the protein CSVVSRVRNTDTQYF.

The rearrangement joins TRBV5-1 to TRBJ2-1, with a weak D call TRBD1 (6 bases). Trimming cost V 0 bases and J 3 bases, with 10 bases left between them. The CDR3 consists of 15 residues. Germline V gene lookup returns CDR1 SGHRS and CDR2 YFSETQ. CDR3 sequence (DNA): TGCGCCAGCAGCTTGGCTGGGACAAACTACAATGAGCAGTTCTTC. It is translated as CASSLAGTNYNEQFF.

V gene TRBV28 combines with J gene TRBJ1-2, with D possibly TRBD1 on 5 matching bases. CDR3 size: 13 residues. Germline V CDR1 and CDR2: MDHEN, SYDVKM. The ends were cut back, 9 bases at V and 0 bases at J, with 11 bases in the middle. CDR3 amino acids: CASSGLANYGYTF. The DNA of the CDR3 is TGTGCCAGTTCAGGGCTAGCTAACTATGGCTACACCTTC.

CDR3 nucleotide sequence: TGTGCCTGGACCCCGCAGGGCGACCAGCCCCAGCATTTT. This translates into CAWTPQGDQPQHF. This chain links TRBV30 with TRBJ1-5, with D maybe TRBD1 (5 bases). The CDR3 is made up of 13 amino acids. Germline V gene lookup returns CDR1 GTSNPN and CDR2 SVGIG (reference sequence). Trimming removed 4 bases at V and 7 bases at J, with 14 bases between.

This clone appeared a few times. The chain couples TRBV29-1 to TRBJ1-2; 7 bases map to TRBD1. The CDR3 covers 14 residues. The germline V gene has CDR1 SQVTM and CDR2 ANQGSEA. The junction had 11 bases not matched to a gene; V was cut back by 6 bases and J by 4 bases. In nucleotides, the CDR3 is TGCAGCGTCACAGACAGGGCGGGTGGCTATGGCTACACCTTC. It specifies CSVTDRAGGYGYTF.

The J gene is TRBJ1-4, the V gene TRBV30, with a possible D match to TRBD1 (5 bases). The germline CDR1 and CDR2 sequences are GTSNPN and SVGIG (reference sequence). V was trimmed by 4 bases and J by 3 bases, leaving 12 bases between them. The CDR3 loop spans 14 amino acids. CDR3 protein: CAWTWGGSNEKLFF. DNA of the CDR3: TGTGCCTGGACCTGGGGGGGGTCTAATGAAAAACTGTTTTTT.

This clone was counted between two and nine times. The same CDR3 can be traced to other DNA sequences in this sample. This chain links TRBV29-1 with TRBJ1-1, with D perhaps matching TRBD1 (6 bases). The CDR3 is 13 amino acids. Trimming cost V 6 bases and J 4 bases, with 15 bases left between them. CDR1 and CDR2 from the germline V gene are SQVTM and ANQGSEA. CDR3 bases: TGCAGCGTAGCCACAGGGAGGGGCACTGAAGCTTTCTTT. Protein: CSVATGRGTEAFF.

This clone was counted a single time. The V gene is TRBV4-3, the J gene TRBJ1-1; no clear D gene. The V gene lost 1 base and the J gene lost 1 base, with 10 bases spanning the gap. The CDR3 is 15 amino acids. Per the germline V gene, CDR1 is LGHNA and CDR2 is YSLEER. Here the CDR3 reads CASSQARLTNTEAFF. In nucleotides, the CDR3 is TGCGCCAGCAGCCAAGCTAGACTGACGAACACTGAAGCTTTCTTT.

This clone was observed a few times. The chain couples TRBV7-2 to TRBJ2-7, with a tentative D call TRBD1 (5 bases). Trimming removed 0 bases at V and 7 bases at J, with 10 bases between. The length of the CDR3 is 13 residues. Germline V gene lookup returns CDR1 SGHTA and CDR2 FQGNSA. As DNA, the CDR3 is TGTGCCAGCAGCTTAGCGGGCAAGGGGGAGCAGTACTTC. Encoded protein: CASSLAGKGEQYF.

V gene TRBV19 combines with J gene TRBJ2-5, with 7 bases that match TRBD2. This CDR3 has 15 residues. Per the germline V gene, CDR1 is LNHDA and CDR2 is SQIVND (reference sequence). J was trimmed by 2 bases and V by 6 bases; bases with no gene match: 9. The CDR3 here is CASSSWGGDQETQYF. The CDR3 region has the DNA TGTGCCAGTAGCTCGTGGGGAGGGGATCAAGAGACCCAGTACTTC.

The rearrangement uses TRBV27 and TRBJ1-2, with 8 bases identical to TRBD1. J lost 7 bases, V lost 3 bases, and 7 bases had no gene match. The CDR3 is 14 amino acids. Germline CDR1 MNHEY, CDR2 SMNVEV (reference sequence). DNA for the CDR3: TGTGCCAGCAGTTTGAGATACAGGGGGTCTGGCTACACCTTC. This sequence encodes CASSLRYRGSGYTF.